Listed below are T cell receptor beta chains from one sample, sequenced in a study of T cells after yellow fever vaccination. A single record per CDR3 protein comes from TCRdb applying MiXCR to the 5' RACE reads. The sample contains roughly 120,000 distinct CDR3 sequences, more than 5.5% of which appear only once. The sample was CD4+ T cells sorted from PBMCs, taken approximately 40 days after the first yellow fever vaccination. The receptors stem from a man between 18 and 29 years old who received the YFV17D yellow fever vaccine. CDR3s leave out the opening cysteine and the closing phenylalanine or tryptophan.

v_call: TRBV3-1; cdr3_length: 13; cdr3_aa: ASSPFGGISYEQY
v_call: TRBV7-6; cdr3_length: 14; cdr3_aa: ASSQLRGRPTGELF
v_call: TRBV15; cdr3_length: 11; cdr3_aa: ATSSGPLSDAF
v_call: TRBV5-1; cdr3_length: 14; cdr3_aa: ASSLEIPRGAYEQY
v_call: TRBV20-1; cdr3_length: 13; cdr3_aa: SAMIGTGPRETQY
v_call: TRBV30; cdr3_length: 11; cdr3_aa: AWGTVANYGYT
v_call: TRBV6-2/TRBV6-3; cdr3_length: 9; cdr3_aa: ASRNNQPQH
v_call: TRBV5-1; cdr3_length: 14; cdr3_aa: ASSLARTANTGELF
v_call: TRBV29-1; cdr3_length: 9; cdr3_aa: SASDSTEAF
v_call: TRBV27; cdr3_length: 15; cdr3_aa: ASSSRPTSSYNSPLH